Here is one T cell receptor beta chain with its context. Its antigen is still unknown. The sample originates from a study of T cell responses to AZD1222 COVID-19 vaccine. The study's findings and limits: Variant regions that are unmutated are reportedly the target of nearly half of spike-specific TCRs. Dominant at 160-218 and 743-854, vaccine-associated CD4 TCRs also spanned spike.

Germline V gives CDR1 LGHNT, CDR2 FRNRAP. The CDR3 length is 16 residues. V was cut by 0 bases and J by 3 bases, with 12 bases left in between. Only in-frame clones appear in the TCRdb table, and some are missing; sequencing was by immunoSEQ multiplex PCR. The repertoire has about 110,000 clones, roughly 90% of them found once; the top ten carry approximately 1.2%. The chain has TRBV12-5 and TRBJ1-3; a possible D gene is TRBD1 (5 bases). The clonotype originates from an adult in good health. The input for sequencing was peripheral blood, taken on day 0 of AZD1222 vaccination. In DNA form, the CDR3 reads TGTGCTAGTGGTTTGGTGGGGTCAGGGTATGGAAACACCATATATTTT. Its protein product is CASGLVGSGYGNTIYF.